The 14 T cell receptor beta chains below were found in one sample sequenced in a study of shared clonotypes between healthy human individuals (dated by TCRdb to the early 2020s). Libraries were built with the immunoSEQ multiplex PCR assay. TCRdb holds this immuneACCESS table with in-frame rearrangements only. Some clones are missing; in checked studies, unresolved V genes explain under half, and the rest has no known cause. Present in this sample are nearly 2 million clones, approximately 95% of which were seen just once. 0.9% to 1.5% of the sample is in the top ten clones. CD8 naive samples were obtained by positive selection for CCR7 among CD45RO-negative cells, yielding a CD45RA+CCR7+ population from which TemRA cells were excluded. The sample comprised naive CD8+ T cells sorted from blood. The cell subset or site label here, explained by the study, means: CD45RA+CCR7+. All receptors come from a man aged 18 to 30 in good health.

Here the CDR3 DNA reads TGTGCCAGTAGTATAGTTGGGACAGGAGCCTACGAGCAGTACTTC. Its translation: CASSIVGTGAYEQYF. This sequence joins TRBV19 and TRBJ2-7; 8 nucleotides line up with TRBD1. The CDR3 covers 15 residues. After removal of 1 base from V and 2 bases from J, the junction contained 4 bases not matched to a gene. Germline V gene sequence: CDR1 LNHDA, CDR2 SQIVND (reference sequence).

J is TRBJ2-1 and V is TRBV2; D is perhaps TRBD1 (5 bases). This CDR3 region has 12 residues. V lost 3 bases, J lost 8 bases, and 8 bases lay in between. Germline V gene sequence: CDR1 SNHLY, CDR2 FYNNEI. CDR3 nucleotide sequence: TGTGCCAGCAGTGACGCCAGGGATGAGCAGTTCTTC. Translation gives CASSDARDEQFF. Complete variable domain (other parts from reference TRBV2 and TRBJ2-1): EPEVTQTPSHQVTQMGQEVILRCVPISNHLYFYWYRQILGQKVEFLVSFYNNEISEKSEIFDDQFSVERPDGSNFTLKIRSTKLEDSAMYFCASSDARDEQFFGPGTRLTVL.

The chain links TRBV13 to TRBJ2-7; D may be TRBD1 (5 bases). From germline, CDR1 is PRHDT and CDR2 FYEKMQ (reference sequence). Trimming pared 0 bases from V and 1 base from J, leaving 10 bases between. CDR3 length: 15 amino acids. CDR3 nucleotide sequence: TGTGCCAGCAGCTTAGGTTGGGGCGGTTCCTACGAGCAGTACTTC. Its translation is CASSLGWGGSYEQYF.

This clone was picked up one time. The chain is built from TRBV5-6 and TRBJ2-1; the D gene is possibly TRBD2 (5 bases). Germline loops: CDR1 SGHDT, CDR2 YYEEEE. The CDR3 totals 17 residues. V lost 0 bases to trimming and J lost 7 bases, with 20 bases between them. The CDR3 is CASSLAEGNLPGNEQFF. For the CDR3, the DNA is TGTGCCAGCAGCTTGGCCGAGGGCAACCTGCCGGGGAATGAGCAGTTCTTC.

V is TRBV6-5 and J is TRBJ2-2; D not certain. The V and J ends lost 7 bases and 4 bases respectively, with 7 bases between them. The germline V gene has CDR1 MNHEY and CDR2 SVGAGI. The CDR3 extends over 12 amino acids. The CDR3 sequence is CASTSGTGELFF. The CDR3 region has the DNA TGTGCCAGCACCTCGGGCACCGGGGAGCTGTTTTTT.

The V and J genes are TRBV4-3 and TRBJ2-1, with 12 bases lining up with TRBD2. V trimming: 0 bases; J trimming: 2 bases; junction bases outside the gene matches: 8. Germline V gene sequence: CDR1 LGHNA, CDR2 YSLEER. The CDR3 sequence is 19 residues long. The CDR3 DNA is TGCGCCAGCAGCCAAGATTTGGGGACTAGCGGGCTTCCCTACAATGAGCAGTTCTTC. Amino acid sequence: CASSQDLGTSGLPYNEQFF.

A single count supports this clone. This chain joins TRBV28 and TRBJ2-2, with 10 bases fitting TRBD2. In germline, CDR1 is MDHEN, CDR2 SYDVKM. The CDR3 extends over 18 amino acids. V shed 4 bases and J 0 bases; nucleotides not matched to a gene: 8. The CDR3 loop is CASSSRASGGTNTGELFF. Here the CDR3 DNA reads TGTGCCAGCAGTTCCCGAGCTAGCGGGGGTACGAACACCGGGGAGCTGTTTTTT.

This clone was seen just once. The genes are TRBV10-3 and TRBJ2-5; 7 bases align to TRBD1. V was pared by 2 bases and J by 1 base, with 16 bases of the junction left unmatched. The CDR3 contains 19 residues. CDR1 and CDR2 (germline): ENHRY, SYGVKD. The CDR3 coding sequence is TGTGCCATCAGTGAGGATAAGAACAGGGGTGTGTTTAGCCAAGAGACCCAGTACTTC. It is translated as CAISEDKNRGVFSQETQYF.

This sequence joins TRBV30 and TRBJ2-1; D possibly matches TRBD1 or TRBD2 (6 bases each). CDR1 is GTSNPN and CDR2 is SVGIG in the germline V gene (reference sequence). Between the trimmed V and J ends, which lost 0 bases and 1 base, there was a span of 16 bases. This CDR3 comprises 17 residues. CDR3 sequence reads: CAWSVPEEGESYNEQFF. The CDR3 nucleotides read TGTGCCTGGAGTGTACCGGAGGAGGGGGAGTCCTACAATGAGCAGTTCTTC.

The rearrangement uses TRBV9 and TRBJ2-7, with 8 nucleotides matching TRBD2. V was pared by 6 bases and J by 2 bases, with 7 bases of the junction left unmatched. The CDR3 loop spans 14 amino acids. Germline V CDR1 and CDR2: SGDLS, YYNGEE. CDR3 DNA sequence: TGTGCCAGCACGGCGGGACTAGGGGCCTACGAGCAGTACTTC. Amino acids: CASTAGLGAYEQYF.

The chain carries TRBV9 and TRBJ1-2, with a possible D match to TRBD1 (6 bases). From germline, CDR1 is SGDLS and CDR2 YYNGEE. The CDR3 totals 13 residues. The V end lost 3 bases, the J end lost 7 bases, and 13 bases lay between the germline ends. The CDR3 loop is CASSETDRFGYTF. CDR3 bases: TGTGCCAGCAGCGAAACGGACAGATTTGGCTACACCTTC.

The J gene is TRBJ2-5, the V gene TRBV7-8; TRBD2 might be the D (6 bases). V dropped 5 bases and J dropped 3 bases, with 25 bases sitting between them. The CDR3 runs 18 residues. Germline CDR1 SGHVS, CDR2 FQNEAQ. CDR3 coding DNA: TGTGCCAGCAGCCCCGAGTTGTTTGGCGGCACGGGGGAAGAGACCCAGTACTTC. It codes for CASSPELFGGTGEETQYF.

This chain uses TRBV6-5 with TRBJ2-3, with 7 bases aligning to TRBD2. This CDR3 region has 14 residues. CDR1 is MNHEY and CDR2 is SVGAGI in the germline V gene. Trimming cost V 4 bases and J 3 bases; bases outside gene matches: 4. The CDR3 protein is CASSLGGGTDTQYF. CDR3 DNA: TGTGCCAGCAGTTTGGGGGGAGGGACAGATACGCAGTATTTT.

The chain uses TRBV5-8 and TRBJ1-5; D gene unclear. The length of the CDR3 is 16 residues. V was shortened by 0 bases and J by 1 base, with 11 bases between the two germline ends. Germline assignment: CDR1 SGHTS and CDR2 YDEGEE. CDR3 DNA: TGTGCCAGCAGCTTGGAGGGAATGGGGAGCAATCAGCCCCAGCATTTT. Its protein is CASSLEGMGSNQPQHF.